The 29 T cell receptor beta chains below were found in one sample sequenced in a study of blood T cells in healthy people across ages. Sample-barcoded 5' priming and a J-beta primer mix drove a second PCR of 7 to 11 cycles. In TCRdb, the 5' RACE reads were re-called with MiXCR into one record per CDR3 protein. The sample has 910,000 or so distinct CDR3 sequences, about 53% seen once. Sample: blood. The source of these receptors is a woman in her sixties or seventies in good health.

The chain uses TRBV10-3 and TRBJ2-1; TRBD2 matches at 12 bases. Germline CDR1 reads ENHRY; CDR2 reads SYGVKD. The CDR3 contains 17 residues. V trimming: 0 bases; J trimming: 8 bases; junction bases outside the gene matches: 8. The CDR3 DNA is TGTGCCATCAGTGAGTCGACTAGCGGGAGCCCGGGCTATGAGCAGTTCTTC. This gives the protein CAISESTSGSPGYEQFF.

The rearrangement uses TRBV20-1 and TRBJ2-2; D gene unclear. The germline V gene has CDR1 DFQATT and CDR2 SNEGSKA (reference sequence). V lost 3 bases and J 0 bases, leaving 8 bases between the germline ends. The CDR3 spans 14 residues. The CDR3 loop is CSASKRPNTGELFF. CDR3 bases: TGCAGTGCTAGCAAACGGCCGAACACCGGGGAGCTGTTTTTT.

This clonotype occurred a few times. The rearrangement uses TRBV28 and TRBJ2-4, with D possibly TRBD1 on 6 matching bases. This CDR3 comprises 15 residues. V lost 3 bases, J lost 7 bases, and 16 bases lay in between. Germline V gene data show CDR1 as MDHEN and CDR2 as SYDVKM. The CDR3 nucleotides read TGTGCCAGCAGTTTTGTTGGGGGCGGCAGTAACATTCAGTACTTC. It translates to CASSFVGGGSNIQYF.

V gene TRBV7-9 combines with J gene TRBJ2-4, with 10 bases aligning to TRBD1. V was clipped by 5 bases and J by 2 bases; unmatched bases: 6. The V gene's germline CDR1 is SEHNR and CDR2 FQNEAQ (reference sequence). The CDR3 length is 16 residues. The CDR3 loop is CASSAGDRGTKNIQYF. CDR3 DNA sequence: TGTGCCAGCAGCGCCGGGGACAGGGGAACCAAAAACATTCAGTACTTC.

This clonotype has only a few counts. J is TRBJ1-2 and V is TRBV6-5; no definite D call. The CDR3 runs to 13 residues. V lost 4 bases and J lost 8, with 14 bases in between. The germline gives CDR1 MNHEY, CDR2 SVGAGI. CDR3 in amino acids: CASSLTQSSGYTF. Written as DNA, the CDR3 is TGTGCCAGCAGTTTGACTCAATCTTCGGGCTACACCTTC.

Only one count was recorded for this clonotype. This rearrangement joins TRBV27 to TRBJ2-1, with 11 bases matching TRBD2. The CDR3 is 14 amino acids. Per germline, CDR1 MNHEY and CDR2 SMNVEV (reference sequence). After removal of 8 bases from V and 6 bases from J, the junction contained 6 bases not matched to a gene. The CDR3 here is CASGTSGRVNEQFF. The CDR3 DNA reads TGTGCCAGCGGCACTAGCGGGAGAGTCAATGAGCAGTTCTTC.

This clonotype was observed a few times. The rearrangement uses TRBV11-1 and TRBJ2-4; D is uncertain. The CDR3 is made up of 13 amino acids. Germline CDR1 and CDR2: SGHAT and FQDESV (reference sequence). The V gene lost 0 bases and the J gene lost 6 bases, with 6 bases spanning the gap. For the CDR3, the DNA is TGTGCCAGCAGCTTAGCAACGGTAAACATTCAGTACTTC. Encoded protein: CASSLATVNIQYF.

In its sample, this clonotype was seen many times. The chain carries TRBV29-1 and TRBJ1-1; TRBD1 is a possible D gene (6 bases). CDR3 length equals 13 residues. Germline V gives CDR1 SQVTM, CDR2 ANQGSEA. V lost 5 bases and J lost 1, with 11 bases in between. CDR3 sequence (DNA): TGCAGCGTTTACAAACAGGGGAACACTGAAGCTTTCTTT. Translation gives CSVYKQGNTEAFF.

The rearrangement links TRBV12-3 or TRBV12-4 to TRBJ2-3, with D hard to call. This CDR3 comprises 13 residues. V was shortened by 4 bases and J by 2 bases, with 7 bases between the two germline ends. The CDR3 nucleotides are TGTGCCAGCAGTTCTGACAACACAGATACGCAGTATTTT. Translated: CASSSDNTDTQYF.

This clonotype has only a few counts. The rearrangement joins TRBV6-2 or TRBV6-3 to TRBJ1-6; a weak D match, TRBD1 (5 bases). Germline CDR1 MNHEY, CDR2 SVGEGT. Trimming stripped 6 bases from V and 7 bases from J, with 16 bases between. The CDR3 is 15 amino acids. DNA of the CDR3: TGTGCCAGCAGCCAGGGACGTCGGACGAATTCACCCCTCCACTTT. It codes for CASSQGRRTNSPLHF.

In this sample, this clonotype turned up a few times. This rearrangement joins TRBV25-1 to TRBJ2-7; TRBD2 might be the D (6 bases). Per germline, CDR1 MGHDK and CDR2 SYGVNS. The CDR3 contains 14 residues. The V and J ends lost 2 bases and 0 bases respectively, with 8 bases between them. The CDR3 region is CASSEPGDSYEQYF. As DNA, the CDR3 is TGTGCCAGCAGTGAACCGGGAGACTCCTACGAGCAGTACTTC.

This clonotype has a count of ten or more. At one end, the junction sequence differs from germline, possibly due to a read error. J is TRBJ2-1 and V is TRBV4-3, with D tentatively TRBD2 (6 bases). Germline lookup yields CDR1 LGHNA and CDR2 YSLEER. The CDR3 length is 14 residues. CDR3 sequence reads: CASSQGGSYNEQFF. For the CDR3, the DNA is TGTGCCAGCAGCCAAGGAGGGAGCTACAATGAGCAGTTCTTC.

The rearrangement joins TRBV4-3 to TRBJ2-1; TRBD2 might be the D (5 bases). This CDR3 contains 17 residues. V lost 1 base to trimming and J lost 6 bases, with 19 bases between them. Germline V gene sequence: CDR1 LGHNA, CDR2 YSLEER. The CDR3, as DNA: TGCGCCAGCAGCCAAGTGCTAGGGTCTAGCCTCTCCAATGAGCAGTTCTTC. This translates into CASSQVLGSSLSNEQFF.

This chain links TRBV5-1 with TRBJ2-4, with TRBD2 matching 9 bases. J lost 2 bases, V lost 2 bases, and 5 bases had no gene match. This CDR3 comprises 16 residues. From germline, CDR1 is SGHRS and CDR2 YFSETQ. The DNA for the CDR3 is TGCGCCAGCAGCTTAGGTAGCGGGAGTTCCAAAAACATTCAGTACTTC. Residues: CASSLGSGSSKNIQYF.

The rearrangement uses TRBV20-1 and TRBJ2-7; D tentatively reads TRBD1 or TRBD2 (11 bases each). The CDR3 spans 17 residues. The germline V gene encodes CDR1 DFQATT and CDR2 SNEGSKA (reference sequence). V was clipped by 3 bases and J by 7 bases, with 28 bases between them. The CDR3 DNA sequence: TGCAGTGCTAGGGGGGACAGGGGGTCACTAGCGGGAGTGGAGCAGTACTTC. This sequence encodes CSARGDRGSLAGVEQYF.

Concerning this clonotype: The junction does not match germline at one end; this may be a read error. The J gene is TRBJ2-1, the V gene TRBV12-3 or TRBV12-4; no reliable D call. There are 12 residues in the CDR3. CDR3 sequence: CAISLALDEQFF. For the CDR3, the DNA is TGTGCCATCAGTTTGGCCCTGGATGAGCAGTTCTTC.

This clonotype was found a few times. The chain joins TRBV20-1 to TRBJ1-2; D not certain. The CDR3 covers 14 residues. Trimming took 6 bases from V and 4 from J, leaving 18 bases between them. The V gene's germline CDR1 is DFQATT and CDR2 SNEGSKA (reference sequence). The CDR3, as DNA: TGCAGTGCGAAACTGCGTGACCGCGGCTATGGCTACACCTTC. Amino acid sequence: CSAKLRDRGYGYTF.

The gene calls are TRBV4-3 and TRBJ2-3; D could derive from TRBD1 or TRBD2 (6 bases each). The CDR3 spans 14 residues. Trimming left V 2 bases short and J 10 bases short, with 16 bases between. CDR1 is LGHNA and CDR2 is YSLEER in the germline V gene. The CDR3: CASSQILAPGAQYF. The CDR3 DNA reads as TGCGCCAGCAGCCAAATCCTAGCGCCAGGGGCGCAGTATTTT.

The V and J genes are TRBV28 and TRBJ1-1, with 7 bases lining up with TRBD1. Germline assignment: CDR1 MDHEN and CDR2 SYDVKM. J was trimmed by 8 bases and V by 3 bases; bases with no gene match: 9. The CDR3 loop spans 14 amino acids. The CDR3 DNA follows: TGTGCCAGCAGTTTCGACAGGGTAAGGGCGGAAGCTTTCTTT. Translation: CASSFDRVRAEAFF.

The V call is TRBV6-5, the J call TRBJ2-3; 7 nucleotides match TRBD2. The trim removed 0 bases at V and 4 bases at J, leaving 7 bases unmatched. The CDR3 is 16 residues long. Looked up from germline, CDR1 is MNHEY and CDR2 is SVGAGI. The CDR3 region has the DNA TGTGCCAGCAGTTACTCGTTGGGCGGGAGCTCAGATACGCAGTATTTT. Translating it yields CASSYSLGGSSDTQYF.

This rearrangement joins TRBV28 to TRBJ2-2; D is unresolved. In germline, CDR1 is MDHEN, CDR2 SYDVKM. Trimming removed 3 bases at V and 7 bases at J, with 6 bases between. This CDR3 has 12 amino acids. CDR3 loop: CASSLLVGELFF. CDR3 nucleotide sequence: TGTGCCAGCAGTTTGTTGGTCGGGGAGCTGTTTTTT.

Remarks on this clonotype: A much larger clone differs from this one at a single base, so this may be a read error. The chain recombines TRBV4-3 with TRBJ2-7; D is unresolved. CDR1 and CDR2 (germline): LGHNA, YSLEER. The CDR3 loop spans 14 amino acids. DNA for the CDR3: TGCGCCAGCCGCCAAGAACAGCTCTCCTACGAGCAGTACTTC. It yields the protein CASRQEQLSYEQYF.

The rearrangement uses TRBV5-1 and TRBJ2-5; D unresolved. Trimming left V 0 bases short and J 4 bases short, with 13 bases between. Germline V gene lookup returns CDR1 SGHRS and CDR2 YFSETQ. The CDR3 totals 15 residues. CDR3 sequence (DNA): TGCGCCAGCAGCTTGGTACAACAGATGGGAGAGACCCAGTACTTC. This translates into CASSLVQQMGETQYF.

The chain carries TRBV12-3 or TRBV12-4 and TRBJ2-1; D is unclear. Trimming pared 4 bases from V and 8 bases from J, leaving 15 bases between. This CDR3 is built from 14 residues. Here the CDR3 DNA reads TGTGCCAGCAGTTACCCCGCCCAGCTCTATGAGCAGTTCTTC. Protein: CASSYPAQLYEQFF.

The rearrangement links TRBV4-1 to TRBJ2-7; D gene unclear. Germline assignment: CDR1 MGHRA and CDR2 YSYEKL. V dropped 0 bases and J dropped 6 bases, with 3 bases sitting between them. The CDR3 runs to 11 residues. CDR3 in amino acids: CASSQDSEQYF. CDR3 nucleotides: TGCGCCAGCAGCCAAGATTCCGAGCAGTACTTC.

This clonotype has a handful of counts. V gene TRBV28 combines with J gene TRBJ1-5; D is ambiguous. V lost 6 bases to trimming and J lost 2 bases, with 8 bases between them. CDR1 is MDHEN and CDR2 is SYDVKM in the germline V gene. This CDR3 is 13 amino acids long. The CDR3 sequence is CASSPGRNQPQHF. The CDR3 DNA follows: TGTGCCAGCAGCCCCGGCCGCAATCAGCCCCAGCATTTT. The full variable domain, completed using reference TRBV28 and TRBJ1-5, is DVKVTQSSRYLVKRTGEKVFLECVQDMDHENMFWYRQDPGLGLRLIYFSYDVKMKEKGDIPEGYSVSREKKERFSLILESASTNQTSMYLCASSPGRNQPQHFGDGTRLSIL.

The rearrangement uses TRBV7-2 and TRBJ2-7, with D perhaps matching TRBD1 (6 bases). Germline-derived CDR1 and CDR2 are SGHTA and FQGNSA. Trimming took off 5 bases at V and 3 bases at J, with 14 bases between the two ends. CDR3 length: 14 amino acids. CDR3: CASSSRDIFYEQYF. In DNA form, the CDR3 reads TGTGCCAGCAGCAGCCGGGACATATTCTACGAGCAGTACTTC.

The chain couples TRBV11-2 to TRBJ2-5; 10 positions match TRBD1. Germline V gives CDR1 SGHAT, CDR2 FQNNGV. J lost 3 bases, V lost 6 bases, and 7 bases had no gene match. This CDR3 contains 15 residues. CDR3 residues: CASSSPGQGKETQYF. CDR3 bases: TGTGCCAGCAGTTCTCCGGGACAGGGGAAAGAGACCCAGTACTTC.

There are a few counts of this clonotype. V and J are TRBV6-1 and TRBJ2-5; the D is unclear. In germline, CDR1 is MNHNS, CDR2 SASEGT. The length of the CDR3 is 14 residues. Trimming took off 3 bases at V and 4 bases at J, with 12 bases between the two ends. In DNA, the CDR3 is TGTGCCAGCAGTGATATTCAGATTATAGAGACCCAGTACTTC. The encoded protein is CASSDIQIIETQYF.